This entry concerns a single T cell receptor (beta chain). Its specificity is unknown. The naive CD8 libraries originated from between roughly 17,000 and 1,000,000 sorted cells and drew on 10%, 30% or 50% RNA. The data belong to a study of molecular identifiers for immune sequencing clone quantification. About the study: In replicates, RNA taken from around 18,000 or 91,000 naive CD8 cells was divided five ways, and four portions underwent sequencing.

Making the bulk TCR libraries relied on previously described methods and listed TCR primers. TCRdb re-called the PCR reads through MiXCR, storing one row per CDR3 protein. This sample carries about 630,000 distinct CDR3 sequences, over 25% of them seen once, and the ten largest clones take roughly 0.83%. Whole-study results and caveats: Spiked TCR RNA from one Jurkat cell reportedly showed up when mixed among more than 900,000 naive cells.

Losses at the gene ends were 8 bases for V and 4 bases for J; bases not matched to a gene: 5. Germline CDR1 reads SGHVS; CDR2 reads FNYEAQ. The CDR3 is 13 amino acids. The clonotype was recovered from a human donor in good health. Some libraries in this study had Jurkat cell RNA spiked in. The gene calls are TRBV7-6 and TRBJ2-3; 8 bases fit TRBD1. The sample consisted of naive CD8+ T cells from blood, with Jurkat cell RNA spiked in. Subset denoted: FACS-sorted CD8+CD4-CCR7+CD45RA+ naive T cells. The CDR3 region is CASSRGRSDTQYF. The CDR3 DNA follows: TGTGCCAGCTCCAGGGGGCGCTCAGATACGCAGTATTTT.